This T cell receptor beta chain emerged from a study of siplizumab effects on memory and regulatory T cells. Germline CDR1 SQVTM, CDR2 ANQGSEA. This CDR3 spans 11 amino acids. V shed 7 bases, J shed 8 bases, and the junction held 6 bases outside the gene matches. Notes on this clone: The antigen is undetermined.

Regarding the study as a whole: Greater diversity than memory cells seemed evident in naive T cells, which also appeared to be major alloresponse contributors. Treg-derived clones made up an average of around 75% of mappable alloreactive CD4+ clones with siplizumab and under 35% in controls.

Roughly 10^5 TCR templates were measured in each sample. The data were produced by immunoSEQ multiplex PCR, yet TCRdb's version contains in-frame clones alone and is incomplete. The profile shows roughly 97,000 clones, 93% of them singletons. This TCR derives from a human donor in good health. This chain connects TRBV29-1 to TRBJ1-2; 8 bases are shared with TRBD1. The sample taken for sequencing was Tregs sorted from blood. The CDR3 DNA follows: TGCAGCGGGCGGACAGGGACGGGCTACACCTTC. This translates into CSGRTGTGYTF.